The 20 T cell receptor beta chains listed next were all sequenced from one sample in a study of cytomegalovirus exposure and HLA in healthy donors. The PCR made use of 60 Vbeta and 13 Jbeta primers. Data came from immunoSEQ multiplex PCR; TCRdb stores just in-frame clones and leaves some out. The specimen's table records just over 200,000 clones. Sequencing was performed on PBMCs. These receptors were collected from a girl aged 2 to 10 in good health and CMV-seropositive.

Written as DNA, the CDR3 is TGTGCCAGCAGCCAAGATCGTGGAGGAGCGGGAGGCTACAATGAGCAGTTCTTC. It specifies CASSQDRGGAGGYNEQFF. The rearrangement joins TRBV4-2 to TRBJ2-1, with 9 bases aligning to TRBD2. Germline trimming cut 0 bases from V and 3 bases from J; bases unmatched to any gene: 9. The CDR3 length is 18 residues. From germline, CDR1 is LGHNA and CDR2 YNFKEQ.

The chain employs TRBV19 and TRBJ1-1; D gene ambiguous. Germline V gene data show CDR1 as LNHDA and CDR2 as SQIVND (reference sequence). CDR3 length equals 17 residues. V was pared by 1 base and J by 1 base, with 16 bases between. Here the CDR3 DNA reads TGTGCCAGTAGTATAGGAGGCAGTCGACTATGGAACACTGAAGCTTTCTTT. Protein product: CASSIGGSRLWNTEAFF.

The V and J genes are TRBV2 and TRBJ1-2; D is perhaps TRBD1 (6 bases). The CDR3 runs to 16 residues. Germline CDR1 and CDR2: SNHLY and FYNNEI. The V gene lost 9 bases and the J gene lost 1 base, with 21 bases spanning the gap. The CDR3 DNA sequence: TGTGCCAGTCCACTTAACAGGGAACGACATAACTATGGCTACACCTTC. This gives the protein CASPLNRERHNYGYTF.

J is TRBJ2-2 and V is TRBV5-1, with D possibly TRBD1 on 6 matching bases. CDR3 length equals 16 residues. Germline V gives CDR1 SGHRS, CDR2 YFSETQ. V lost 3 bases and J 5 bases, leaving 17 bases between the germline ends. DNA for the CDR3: TGCGCCAGCAGCTATCCGCAACAGGGCGGTACCGGGGAGCTGTTTTTT. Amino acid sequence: CASSYPQQGGTGELFF. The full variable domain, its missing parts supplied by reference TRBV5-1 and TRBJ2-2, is KAGVTQTPRYLIKTRGQQVTLSCSPISGHRSVSWYQQTPGQGLQFLFEYFSETQRNKGNFPGRFSGRQFSNSRSEMNVSTLELGDSALYLCASSYPQQGGTGELFFGEGSRLTVL.

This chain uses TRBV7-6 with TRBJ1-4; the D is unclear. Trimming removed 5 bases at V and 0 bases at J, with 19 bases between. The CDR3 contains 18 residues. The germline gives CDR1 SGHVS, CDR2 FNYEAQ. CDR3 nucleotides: TGTGCCAGCAGCGCCCGATCCGCTGGAGGAGCAACTAATGAAAAACTGTTTTTT. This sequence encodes CASSARSAGGATNEKLFF.

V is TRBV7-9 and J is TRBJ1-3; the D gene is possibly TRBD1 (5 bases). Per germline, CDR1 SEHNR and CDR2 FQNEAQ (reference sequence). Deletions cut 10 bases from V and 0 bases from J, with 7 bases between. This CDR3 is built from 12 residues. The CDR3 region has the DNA TGTGCCATACAGGTCTCTGGAAACACCATATATTTT. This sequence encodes CAIQVSGNTIYF.

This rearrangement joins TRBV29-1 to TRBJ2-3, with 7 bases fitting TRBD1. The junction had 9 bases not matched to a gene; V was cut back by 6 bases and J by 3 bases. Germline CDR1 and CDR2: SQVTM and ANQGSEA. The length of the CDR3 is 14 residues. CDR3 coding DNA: TGCAGCGTGACAGGGACCATGATTACAGATACGCAGTATTTT. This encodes CSVTGTMITDTQYF.

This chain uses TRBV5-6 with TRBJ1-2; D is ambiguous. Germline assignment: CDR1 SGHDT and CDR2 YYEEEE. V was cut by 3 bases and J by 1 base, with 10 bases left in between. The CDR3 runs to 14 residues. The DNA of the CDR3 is TGTGCCAGCAGCTCTGGCAGTAATAACTATGGCTACACCTTC. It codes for CASSSGSNNYGYTF.

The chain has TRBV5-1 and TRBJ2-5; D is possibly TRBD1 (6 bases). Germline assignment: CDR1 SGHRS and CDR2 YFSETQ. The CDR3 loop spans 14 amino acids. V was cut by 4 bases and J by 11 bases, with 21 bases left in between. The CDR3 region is CASSLGDIDKEQYF. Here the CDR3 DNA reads TGCGCCAGCAGCCTGGGGGACATAGACAAAGAGCAGTACTTC.

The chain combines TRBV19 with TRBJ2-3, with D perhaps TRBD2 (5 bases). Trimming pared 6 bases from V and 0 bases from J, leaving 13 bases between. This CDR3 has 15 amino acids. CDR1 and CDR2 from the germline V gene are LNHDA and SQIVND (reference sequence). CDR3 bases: TGTGCCAGTAGGGAGCGGATGATAAGCACAGATACGCAGTATTTT. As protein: CASRERMISTDTQYF.

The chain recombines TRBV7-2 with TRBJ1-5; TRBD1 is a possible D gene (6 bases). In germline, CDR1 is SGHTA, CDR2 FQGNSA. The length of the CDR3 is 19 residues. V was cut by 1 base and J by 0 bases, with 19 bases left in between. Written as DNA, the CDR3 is TGTGCCAGCAGCTTAGAGGCCGGGGGGCACAGTTATAGCAATCAGCCCCAGCATTTT. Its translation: CASSLEAGGHSYSNQPQHF. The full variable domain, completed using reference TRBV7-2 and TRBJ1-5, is GAGVSQSPSNKVTEKGKDVELRCDPISGHTALYWYRQSLGQGLEFLIYFQGNSAPDKSGLPSDRFSAERTGGSVSTLTIQRTQQEDSAVYLCASSLEAGGHSYSNQPQHFGDGTRLSIL.

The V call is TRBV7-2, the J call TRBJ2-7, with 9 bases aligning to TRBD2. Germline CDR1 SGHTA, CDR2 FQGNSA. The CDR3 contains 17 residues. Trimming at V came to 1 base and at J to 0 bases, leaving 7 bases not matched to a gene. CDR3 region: CASSLGPGTSISYEQYF. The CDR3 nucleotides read TGTGCCAGCAGCTTAGGACCCGGGACTAGCATCTCCTACGAGCAGTACTTC. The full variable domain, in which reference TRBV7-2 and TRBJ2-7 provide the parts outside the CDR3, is GAGVSQSPSNKVTEKGKDVELRCDPISGHTALYWYRQSLGQGLEFLIYFQGNSAPDKSGLPSDRFSAERTGGSVSTLTIQRTQQEDSAVYLCASSLGPGTSISYEQYFGPGTRLTVT.

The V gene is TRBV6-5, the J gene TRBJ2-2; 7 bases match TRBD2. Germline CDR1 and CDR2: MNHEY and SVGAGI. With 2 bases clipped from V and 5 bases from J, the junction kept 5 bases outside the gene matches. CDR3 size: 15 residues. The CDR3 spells CASSYASGITGELFF. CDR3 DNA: TGTGCCAGCAGTTACGCTAGCGGCATAACCGGGGAGCTGTTTTTT.

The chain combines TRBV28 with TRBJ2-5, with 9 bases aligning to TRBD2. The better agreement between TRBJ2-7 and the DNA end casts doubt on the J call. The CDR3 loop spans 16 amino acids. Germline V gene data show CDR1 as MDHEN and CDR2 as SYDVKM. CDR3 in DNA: TGTGCCAGCAGTTCCCCCCTAGCGGGAAACGGGTACGAGCAGTACTTC. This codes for CASSSPLAGNGYEQYF.

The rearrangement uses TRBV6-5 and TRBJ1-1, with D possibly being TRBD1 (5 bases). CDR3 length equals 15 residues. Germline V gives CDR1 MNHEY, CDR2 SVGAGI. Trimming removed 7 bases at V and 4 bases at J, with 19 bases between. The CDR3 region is CASILTSGGGTEAFF. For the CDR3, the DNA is TGTGCCAGCATTCTCACTTCGGGGGGAGGCACTGAAGCTTTCTTT.

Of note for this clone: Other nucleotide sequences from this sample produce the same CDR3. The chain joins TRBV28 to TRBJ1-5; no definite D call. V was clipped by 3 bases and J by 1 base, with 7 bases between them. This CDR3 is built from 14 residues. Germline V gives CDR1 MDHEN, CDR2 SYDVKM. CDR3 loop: CASSFLRSNQPQHF. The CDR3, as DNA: TGTGCCAGCAGTTTCCTCAGGAGCAATCAGCCCCAGCATTTT.

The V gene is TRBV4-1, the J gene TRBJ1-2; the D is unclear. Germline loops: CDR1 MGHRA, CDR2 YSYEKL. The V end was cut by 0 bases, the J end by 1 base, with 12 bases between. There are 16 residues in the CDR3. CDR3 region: CASSQDPTLVNYGYTF. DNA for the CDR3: TGCGCCAGCAGCCAAGACCCGACACTAGTTAACTATGGCTACACCTTC.

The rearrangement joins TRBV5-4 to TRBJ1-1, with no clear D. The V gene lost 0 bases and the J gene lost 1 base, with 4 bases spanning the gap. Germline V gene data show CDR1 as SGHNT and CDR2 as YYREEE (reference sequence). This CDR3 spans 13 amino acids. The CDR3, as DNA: TGTGCCAGCAGCTTGGCCAGGAACACTGAAGCTTTCTTT. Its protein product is CASSLARNTEAFF.

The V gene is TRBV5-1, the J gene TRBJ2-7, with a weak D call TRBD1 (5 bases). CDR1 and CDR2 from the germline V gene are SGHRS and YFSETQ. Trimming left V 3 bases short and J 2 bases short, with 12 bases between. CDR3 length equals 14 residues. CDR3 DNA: TGCGCCAGCAGCTGGGGCGGAGAAACCTACGAGCAGTACTTC. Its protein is CASSWGGETYEQYF. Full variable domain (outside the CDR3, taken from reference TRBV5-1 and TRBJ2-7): KAGVTQTPRYLIKTRGQQVTLSCSPISGHRSVSWYQQTPGQGLQFLFEYFSETQRNKGNFPGRFSGRQFSNSRSEMNVSTLELGDSALYLCASSWGGETYEQYFGPGTRLTVT.

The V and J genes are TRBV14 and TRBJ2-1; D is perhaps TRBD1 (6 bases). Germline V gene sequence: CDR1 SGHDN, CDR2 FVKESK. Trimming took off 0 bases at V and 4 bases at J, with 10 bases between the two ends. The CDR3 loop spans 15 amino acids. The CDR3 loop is CASSQETGLYNEQFF. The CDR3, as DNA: TGTGCCAGCAGCCAAGAAACAGGGCTATACAATGAGCAGTTCTTC.